The 3 T cell receptor beta chains presented below share a single source sample, sequenced in a study of blood T cell repertoires in COVID-19. Sequenced by immunoSEQ multiplex PCR; TCRdb stores in-frame clones only, minus some. The sample records approximately 250,000 clones, less than 90% being singletons. Specimen: peripheral blood. Every receptor here comes from a woman aged 35 to 49 who had recovered from COVID-19.

The CDR3 reads CASSLEAINEQFF. DNA for the CDR3: TGTGCCAGCAGTTTAGAGGCGATAAATGAGCAGTTCTTC. The chain is built from TRBV28 and TRBJ2-1, with D unresolved. CDR1 is MDHEN and CDR2 is SYDVKM in the germline V gene. Trimming took 2 bases from V and 7 from J, leaving 9 bases between them. The CDR3 contains 13 residues.

The chain carries TRBV9 and TRBJ2-7, with 7 positions matching TRBD1. The junction had 11 bases not matched to a gene; V was cut back by 7 bases and J by 7 bases. Germline V gene lookup returns CDR1 SGDLS and CDR2 YYNGEE. This CDR3 contains 13 residues. The CDR3 sequence is CASSGGPREEQYF. The CDR3 bases are TGTGCCAGCTCAGGGGGACCGCGTGAGGAGCAGTACTTC.

V gene TRBV7-9 combines with J gene TRBJ1-5; D is unresolved. The CDR3 has 13 amino acids. V was trimmed by 1 base and J by 7 bases, leaving 8 bases between them. Germline CDR1 is SEHNR and CDR2 is FQNEAQ (reference sequence). Here the CDR3 DNA reads TGTGCCAGCAGCTTAGATGGTCGGCAGCCCCAGCATTTT. Its translation: CASSLDGRQPQHF.